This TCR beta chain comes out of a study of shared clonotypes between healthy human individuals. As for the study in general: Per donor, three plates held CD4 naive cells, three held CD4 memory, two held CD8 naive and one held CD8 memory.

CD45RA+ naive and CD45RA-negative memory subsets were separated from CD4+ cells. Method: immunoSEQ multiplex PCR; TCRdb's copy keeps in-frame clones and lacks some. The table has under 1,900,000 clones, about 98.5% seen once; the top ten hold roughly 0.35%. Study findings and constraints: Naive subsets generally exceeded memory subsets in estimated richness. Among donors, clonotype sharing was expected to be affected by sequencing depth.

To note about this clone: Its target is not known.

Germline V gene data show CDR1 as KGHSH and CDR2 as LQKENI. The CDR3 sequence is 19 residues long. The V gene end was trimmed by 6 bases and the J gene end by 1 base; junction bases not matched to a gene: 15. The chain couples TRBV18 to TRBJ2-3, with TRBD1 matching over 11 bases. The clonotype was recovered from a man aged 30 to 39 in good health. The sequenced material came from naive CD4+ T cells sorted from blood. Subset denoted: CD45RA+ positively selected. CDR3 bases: TGTGCCAGCTCCCCCCTCCGGACAGGGGGCGCTTCTGGCACAGATACGCAGTATTTT. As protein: CASSPLRTGGASGTDTQYF.